This T cell receptor (beta chain) was found in a study of response to subunit inactivated influenza vaccine. This clonotype turned up a few times. The antigen is unknown. General study findings and limits: Authors suggested each seasonal influenza vaccination recruits few new T cells.

TCRdb ran MiXCR on the RT-PCR reads and lists one entry per CDR3 protein. The sample consists of hundreds of thousands of distinct CDR3 sequences, less than 15% of them appearing once. Germline V gene data show CDR1 as MGHRA and CDR2 as YSYEKL. The CDR3 runs 15 residues. V lost 0 bases, J lost 11 bases, and 6 bases stayed unmatched. The gene calls are TRBV4-1 and TRBJ1-6; 8 bases are shared with TRBD1. This sample comprised non-naive T cells sorted from PBMCs, obtained approximately 15 days before vaccination. This receptor was identified in a man over 45 who received an inactivated influenza vaccine. The CDR3 DNA is TGCGCCAGCAGCCAAGATCCGGGACAGGTGGCACCCCTCCACTTT. As protein: CASSQDPGQVAPLHF.